The rows below give T cell receptor beta chains drawn from one sample of a study of post-analysis software for immune sequencing data. A single record per CDR3 protein comes from TCRdb applying MiXCR to the PCR reads. The data contain approximately 460,000 distinct CDR3 sequences, roughly 45% of them singletons. The specimen sequenced was blood. The source of these receptors is a girl between 10 and 17 years old with multiple sclerosis. Both conserved end residues are part of each CDR3. The order of the fields is D gene, clone size, J gene, V gene, CDR3 DNA, CDR3 protein. D genes are given only for firm matches. The size entry is marked missing in some rows and otherwise reads once, few, many or a size class.

. | . | TRBJ1-1 | TRBV5-6 | TGTGCCAGCAGCGTGGGGTTGAACACTGAAGCTTTCTTT | CASSVGLNTEAFF
. | . | TRBJ2-1 | TRBV7-3 | TGTGCCAGCAGCTTAACTCCCGGCGGGTACAATGAGCAGTTCTTC | CASSLTPGGYNEQFF
. | few | TRBJ1-5 | TRBV6-6 | TGTGCCAGCCAGAGGGGGGTAGGCAATCAGCCCCAGCATTTT | CASQRGVGNQPQHF
TRBD2 | few | TRBJ2-3 | TRBV5-1 | TGCGCCAGCAGCTTCGGGACTATCGGCACAGATACGCAGTATTTT | CASSFGTIGTDTQYF
. | . | TRBJ1-5 | TRBV20-1 | TGCAGTGCTAGTTCGGGTCAGCCCCAGCATTTT | CSASSGQPQHF
. | . | TRBJ2-4 | TRBV7-9 | TGTGCCAGCAGCTTAGTAATGGGAAACATTCAGTACTTC | CASSLVMGNIQYF
. | . | TRBJ2-4 | TRBV10-2 | TGCGCCAGCAGGGAGAGAGCCAAAAACATTCAGTACTTC | CASRERAKNIQYF
TRBD1 | . | TRBJ2-7 | TRBV5-1 | TGCGCCAGCAGCTTGGGGACAGGGGTGGAGAACGAGCAGTACTTC | CASSLGTGVENEQYF
TRBD2 | once | TRBJ2-3 | TRBV19 | TGTGCCAGTAGCGGACTAGCGGTATTTGATACGCAGTATTTT | CASSGLAVFDTQYF
. | few | TRBJ2-6 | TRBV3-1 | TGTGCCAGCAGCCAAGATCGGGGGGACAGGTACTCTGGGGCCAACGTCCTGACTTTC | CASSQDRGDRYSGANVLTF
. | . | TRBJ2-7 | TRBV6-5 | TGTGCCAGCAGTTACTCGATGGGATTAGCGGTGGCCTACGAGCAGTACTTC | CASSYSMGLAVAYEQYF
TRBD1 | few | TRBJ1-2 | TRBV7-2 | TGTGCCAGCAGCCTTCGACAGGGGGCAGACCTTAACTATGGCTACACCTTC | CASSLRQGADLNYGYTF
. | . | TRBJ2-7 | TRBV28 | TGTGCCAGCAGTTTATTTGTGGTTCGGGGGCGGGAGTCCCACGAGCAGTACTTC | CASSLFVVRGRESHEQYF
. | once | TRBJ2-5 | TRBV5-1 | TGCGCCAGCAGCTCCCAACCCGGCAGTGCCTCGGAGACCCAGTACTTC | CASSSQPGSASETQYF
TRBD2 | . | TRBJ2-7 | TRBV6-6 | TGTGCCAGCAGTGTTCAGAGCGGGAGTGGCCCCTACGAGCAGTACTTC | CASSVQSGSGPYEQYF
. | . | TRBJ1-2 | TRBV20-1 | TGCAGTGCCCGGGCGGTAGAGGGCTACACCTTC | CSARAVEGYTF
. | few | TRBJ2-7 | TRBV28 | TGTGCCATCTCTACCCCCTTAGACTACGAGCAGTACTTC | CAISTPLDYEQYF
. | . | TRBJ2-7 | TRBV5-1 | TGCGCCAGCAGCTTGTCCGCCATGACCTACGAGCAGTACTTC | CASSLSAMTYEQYF
TRBD1 | once | TRBJ2-7 | TRBV28 | TGTGCCAGCAGACTTGGACAGGGGGCGAGGAACGAGCAGTACTTC | CASRLGQGARNEQYF
TRBD2 | few | TRBJ2-1 | TRBV5-1 | TGCGCCAGCAGCCGAACACGACTAGCGGGCTGGGCCTACAATGAGCAGTTCTTC | CASSRTRLAGWAYNEQFF
. | . | TRBJ1-2 | TRBV6-5 | TGTGCCAGCAGTTTTCGGACAGCTAGCTATGGCTACACCTTC | CASSFRTASYGYTF